The 12 T cell receptor beta chains below come from one sample, sequenced in a study of blood T cells in healthy people across ages. A sample-barcoded 5' primer and a J-beta primer mix were used in a second PCR of roughly 6 to 11 cycles. MiXCR was run by TCRdb on the 5' RACE reads, yielding one entry per CDR3 protein. Of 1.6 million or so distinct CDR3 sequences detected, about 35% appear once; the ten largest clones hold roughly 10%. The sample consisted of blood. The origin of the receptors is a woman aged 25 to 39 in good health.

This clonotype was observed a handful of times. The V and J genes are TRBV4-1 and TRBJ1-2; D is ambiguous. The germline V and J ends were trimmed by 1 base and 8 bases, with 11 bases remaining between them. The CDR3 runs to 13 residues. Germline-derived CDR1 and CDR2 are MGHRA and YSYEKL. CDR3 protein: CASSQGDGRGYTF. CDR3 in DNA: TGCGCCAGCAGCCAAGGGGATGGACGGGGCTACACCTTC.

The chain couples TRBV6-1 to TRBJ2-7; D gene ambiguous. CDR1 is MNHNS and CDR2 is SASEGT in the germline V gene. Trimming removed 0 bases from V and 1 base from J, with 7 bases in between. This CDR3 has 14 amino acids. Here the CDR3 DNA reads TGTGCCAGCAGTGAAGCTTCCCATTCCTACGAGCAGTACTTC. As protein: CASSEASHSYEQYF.

This clonotype came up once. The V gene is TRBV28, the J gene TRBJ2-7, with 7 bases identical to TRBD1. Germline V gene lookup returns CDR1 MDHEN and CDR2 SYDVKM. This CDR3 is built from 15 residues. J gave up 0 bases and V 6 bases, and 8 bases lay outside the gene matches. CDR3 residues: CASSQGTGVSYEQYF. The CDR3 DNA reads TGTGCCAGCAGCCAGGGAACAGGGGTCTCCTACGAGCAGTACTTC.

J is TRBJ1-6 and V is TRBV20-1; D is possibly TRBD1 (5 bases). Germline V gene data show CDR1 as DFQATT and CDR2 as SNEGSKA (reference sequence). The CDR3 length is 13 residues. V dropped 3 bases and J dropped 7 bases, with 10 bases sitting between them. The CDR3 DNA reads as TGCAGTGCTAGGACAGTTCTAAATTCACCCCTCCACTTT. Amino acids: CSARTVLNSPLHF.

The rearrangement joins TRBV27 to TRBJ2-1; TRBD1 is a possible D gene (5 bases). The germline gives CDR1 MNHEY, CDR2 SMNVEV (reference sequence). The CDR3 spans 13 residues. V was clipped by 6 bases and J by 6 bases, with 12 bases between them. The CDR3 protein is CASRVGRGNEQFF. CDR3 in DNA: TGTGCCAGCAGGGTGGGAAGGGGCAATGAGCAGTTCTTC.

The J gene is TRBJ1-2, the V gene TRBV7-3, with D perhaps TRBD1 (5 bases). This CDR3 is built from 19 residues. The V and J ends lost 5 bases and 4 bases respectively, with 29 bases between them. Per germline, CDR1 SGHTA and CDR2 FQGTGA. CDR3 DNA sequence: TGTGCCAGCAGCCCCTACGGGGGGACCCCCCATAGTGGTGTCTATGGCTACACCTTC. Amino acids: CASSPYGGTPHSGVYGYTF.

This clonotype was found many times. The V and J genes are TRBV4-1 and TRBJ2-5, with 8 bases aligning to TRBD2. V dropped 0 bases and J dropped 3; count of bases not matched to a gene: 6. Germline V gives CDR1 MGHRA, CDR2 YSYEKL. This CDR3 region has 16 residues. In DNA form, the CDR3 reads TGCGCCAGCAGCCAAGACCGGACGGGGGGGAAAGAGACCCAGTACTTC. This sequence encodes CASSQDRTGGKETQYF.

The V and J genes are TRBV9 and TRBJ1-5; D gene ambiguous. Trimming took off 0 bases at V and 5 bases at J, with 6 bases between the two ends. From germline, CDR1 is SGDLS and CDR2 YYNGEE. This CDR3 has 13 amino acids. Here the CDR3 DNA reads TGTGCCAGCAGCGTAGCGGTGGATCAGCCCCAGCATTTT. Translated: CASSVAVDQPQHF.

CDR3: CASRSTGPYTF. CDR3 sequence (DNA): TGTGCCAGCAGGTCGACAGGACCCTACACCTTC. The chain couples TRBV27 to TRBJ1-2, with D possibly TRBD1 on 6 matching bases. CDR1 and CDR2 (germline): MNHEY, SMNVEV (reference sequence). This CDR3 contains 11 residues. Between the trimmed V and J ends, which lost 6 bases and 10 bases, there was a span of 12 bases.

V is TRBV15 and J is TRBJ2-5; D ambiguous. V dropped 1 base and J dropped 5 bases, with 8 bases sitting between them. Germline values: CDR1 LNHNV, CDR2 YYDKDF (reference sequence). This CDR3 is 13 amino acids long. CDR3 region: CATSRGLAETQYF. The CDR3 DNA is TGTGCCACCAGCAGAGGCTTAGCTGAGACCCAGTACTTC.

The count of this clonotype is one. The rearrangement links TRBV5-5 to TRBJ2-4; 11 bases align to TRBD1. TRBJ2-7 explains the end of the DNA better; the J call may be wrong. Germline V gene lookup returns CDR1 SGHKS and CDR2 YYEKEE (reference sequence). The CDR3 spans 16 residues. CDR3 amino acids: CASSRTGTGGNGEQYF. The DNA of the CDR3 is TGTGCCAGCAGCCGGACCGGGACAGGGGGAAACGGCGAGCAGTACTTC.

A remark on this clonotype: At one boundary the junction diverges from the germline segment, which might be a read error. This chain joins TRBV9 and TRBJ1-2, with D maybe TRBD1 (6 bases). This CDR3 contains 14 residues. Germline lookup yields CDR1 SGDLS and CDR2 YYNGEE. The DNA for the CDR3 is TGTGCCAGCAGCGGACAGGAGAGGGGCTATGACTACACCTTC. Translating gives CASSGQERGYDYTF.